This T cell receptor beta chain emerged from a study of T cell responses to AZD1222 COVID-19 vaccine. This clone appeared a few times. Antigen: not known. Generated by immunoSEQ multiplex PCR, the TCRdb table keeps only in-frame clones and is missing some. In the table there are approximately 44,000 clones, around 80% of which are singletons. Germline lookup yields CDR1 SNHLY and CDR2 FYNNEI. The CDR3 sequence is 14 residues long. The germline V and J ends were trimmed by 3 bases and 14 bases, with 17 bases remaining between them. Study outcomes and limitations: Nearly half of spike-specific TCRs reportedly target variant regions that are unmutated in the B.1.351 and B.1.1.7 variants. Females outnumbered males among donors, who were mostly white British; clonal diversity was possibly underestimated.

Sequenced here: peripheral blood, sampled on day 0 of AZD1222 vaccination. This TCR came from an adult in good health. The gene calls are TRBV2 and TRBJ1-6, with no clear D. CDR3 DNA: TGTGCCAGCAGTGATTCCCCCTCGCGGGGTACCCTCCACTTT. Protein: CASSDSPSRGTLHF.